The entry below describes one T cell receptor (beta chain). Its specificity is unknown. Mismatch with germline at one junction end may stem from a read error. cDNA libraries of TCR beta carried unique molecular identifiers. MiXCR, run by TCRdb on the PCR reads, gives a single entry per CDR3 protein. The sample carries 350,000 to 500,000 distinct CDR3 sequences, more than 30% recorded once. This specimen belongs to a study of post-analysis software for immune sequencing data. Germline lookup yields CDR1 SGHRS and CDR2 YFSETQ. This CDR3 is 15 amino acids long. Study findings and constraints: Patients with multiple sclerosis recorded significantly lower normalized Chao1 diversity than controls, the study found. Samples made in the same batch grouped tightly together by F measure. Five or six TRBV segments appeared more often in patients than in controls, and TRBV5-6, TRBV5-1 and TRBV20-1 were among these.

This receptor was identified in a girl under 10 years old with multiple sclerosis. The sequenced sample consisted of blood. This chain uses TRBV5-1 with TRBJ2-5, with 7 positions matching TRBD1. The CDR3 spells CANSQQGSSQETQYF. CDR3 sequence (DNA): TGCGCCAACAGCCAACAGGGGTCGTCGCAAGAGACCCAGTACTTC.